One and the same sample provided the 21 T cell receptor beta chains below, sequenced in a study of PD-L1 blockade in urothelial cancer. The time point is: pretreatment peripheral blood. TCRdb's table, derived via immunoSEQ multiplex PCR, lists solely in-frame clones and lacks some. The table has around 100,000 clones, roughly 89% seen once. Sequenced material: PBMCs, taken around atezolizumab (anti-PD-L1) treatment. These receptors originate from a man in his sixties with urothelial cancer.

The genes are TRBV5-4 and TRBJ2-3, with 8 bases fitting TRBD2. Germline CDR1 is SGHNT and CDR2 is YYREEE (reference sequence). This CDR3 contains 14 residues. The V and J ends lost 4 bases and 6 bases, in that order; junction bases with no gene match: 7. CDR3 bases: TGTGCCAGCAGCCCAAGCGGGAGTTTGGATACGCAGTATTTT. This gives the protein CASSPSGSLDTQYF.

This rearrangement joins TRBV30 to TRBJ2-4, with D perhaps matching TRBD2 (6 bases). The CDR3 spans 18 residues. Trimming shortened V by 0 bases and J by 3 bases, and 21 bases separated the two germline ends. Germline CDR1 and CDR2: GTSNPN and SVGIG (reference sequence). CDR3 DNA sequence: TGTGCCTGGAGTGTACCCGGGAGCCCTGACCTCGACAAAAACATTCAGTACTTC. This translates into CAWSVPGSPDLDKNIQYF.

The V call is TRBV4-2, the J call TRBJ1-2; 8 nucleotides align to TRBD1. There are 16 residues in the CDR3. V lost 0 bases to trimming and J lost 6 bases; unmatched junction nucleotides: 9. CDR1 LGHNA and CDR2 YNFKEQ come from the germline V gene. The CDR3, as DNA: TGTGCCAGCAGCCAAGATGGTTTCAGGGGGCGTGATGGCTACACCTTC. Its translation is CASSQDGFRGRDGYTF.

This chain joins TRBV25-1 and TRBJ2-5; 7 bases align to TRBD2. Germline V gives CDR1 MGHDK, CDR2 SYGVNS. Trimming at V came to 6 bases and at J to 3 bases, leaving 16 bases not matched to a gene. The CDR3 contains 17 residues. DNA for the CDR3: TGTGCCAGCAGGTCGACTAGCTCGTTAGCTATGAAAGAGACCCAGTACTTC. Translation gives CASRSTSSLAMKETQYF.

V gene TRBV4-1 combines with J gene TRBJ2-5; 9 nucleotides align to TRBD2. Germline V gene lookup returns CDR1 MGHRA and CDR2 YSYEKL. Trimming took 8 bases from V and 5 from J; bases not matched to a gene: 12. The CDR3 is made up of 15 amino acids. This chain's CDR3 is CASGGARGGAETQYF. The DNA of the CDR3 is TGCGCCAGCGGCGGGGCGCGGGGGGGGGCGGAGACCCAGTACTTC.

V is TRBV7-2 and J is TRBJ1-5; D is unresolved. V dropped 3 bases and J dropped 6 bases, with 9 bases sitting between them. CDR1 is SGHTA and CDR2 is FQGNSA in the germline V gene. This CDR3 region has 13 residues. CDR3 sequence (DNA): TGTGCCAGCAGCTTCAGTCACAGTCAGCCCCAGCATTTT. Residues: CASSFSHSQPQHF.

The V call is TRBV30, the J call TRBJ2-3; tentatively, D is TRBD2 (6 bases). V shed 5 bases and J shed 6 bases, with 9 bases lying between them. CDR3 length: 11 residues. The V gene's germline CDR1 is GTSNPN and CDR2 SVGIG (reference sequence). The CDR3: CAWGEADTQYF. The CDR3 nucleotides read TGTGCCTGGGGGGAGGCGGATACGCAGTATTTT.

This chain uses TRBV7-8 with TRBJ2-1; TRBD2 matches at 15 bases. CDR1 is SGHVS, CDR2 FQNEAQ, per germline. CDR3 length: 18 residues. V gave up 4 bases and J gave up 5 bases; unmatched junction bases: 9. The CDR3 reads CASSSRTSGRAYNNEQFF. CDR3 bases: TGTGCCAGCAGCTCCCGGACTAGCGGGAGGGCGTATAACAATGAGCAGTTCTTC. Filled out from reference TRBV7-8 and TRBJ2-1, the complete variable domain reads GAGVSQSPRYKVAKRGQDVALRCDPISGHVSLFWYQQALGQGPEFLTYFQNEAQLDKSGLPSDRFFAERPEGSVSTLKIQRTQQEDSAVYLCASSSRTSGRAYNNEQFFGPGTRLTVL.

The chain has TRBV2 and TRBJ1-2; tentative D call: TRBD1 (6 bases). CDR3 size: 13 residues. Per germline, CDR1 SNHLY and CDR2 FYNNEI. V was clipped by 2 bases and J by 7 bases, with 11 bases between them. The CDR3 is CASSEKGDTGYTF. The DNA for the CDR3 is TGTGCCAGCAGTGAAAAGGGGGATACTGGCTACACCTTC.

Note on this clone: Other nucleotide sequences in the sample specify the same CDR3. The CDR3 is CASSWGQNTEAFF. CDR3 coding DNA: TGTGCCAGCAGCTGGGGACAGAACACTGAAGCTTTCTTT. V and J are TRBV6-1 and TRBJ1-1; weak D call: TRBD1 (6 bases). The CDR3 totals 13 residues. The germline V gene has CDR1 MNHNS and CDR2 SASEGT. Trimming left V 6 bases short and J 1 base short, with 9 bases between.

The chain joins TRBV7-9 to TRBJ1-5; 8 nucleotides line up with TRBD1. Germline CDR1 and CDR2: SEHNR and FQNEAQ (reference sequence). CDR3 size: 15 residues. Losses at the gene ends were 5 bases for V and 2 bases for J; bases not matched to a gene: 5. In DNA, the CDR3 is TGTGCCAGCAGCAAGGACAGGGTGGGCAATCAGCCCCAGCATTTT. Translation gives CASSKDRVGNQPQHF. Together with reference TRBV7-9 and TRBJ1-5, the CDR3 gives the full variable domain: DTGVSQNPRHKITKRGQNVTFRCDPISEHNRLYWYRQTLGQGPEFLTYFQNEAQLEKSRLLSDRFSAERPKGSFSTLEIQRTEQGDSAMYLCASSKDRVGNQPQHFGDGTRLSIL.

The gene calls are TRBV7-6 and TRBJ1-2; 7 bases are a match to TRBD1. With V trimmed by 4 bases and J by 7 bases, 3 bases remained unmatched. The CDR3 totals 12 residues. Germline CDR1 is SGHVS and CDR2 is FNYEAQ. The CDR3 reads CASSSYRGGYTF. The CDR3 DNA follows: TGTGCCAGCAGCTCCTACAGGGGTGGCTACACCTTC.

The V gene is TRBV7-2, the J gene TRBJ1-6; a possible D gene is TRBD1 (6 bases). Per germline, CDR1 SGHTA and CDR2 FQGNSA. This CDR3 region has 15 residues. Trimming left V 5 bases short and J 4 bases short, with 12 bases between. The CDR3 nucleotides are TGTGCCAGCAGCGCTAGCGGACAGTATAATTCACCCCTCCACTTT. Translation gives CASSASGQYNSPLHF.

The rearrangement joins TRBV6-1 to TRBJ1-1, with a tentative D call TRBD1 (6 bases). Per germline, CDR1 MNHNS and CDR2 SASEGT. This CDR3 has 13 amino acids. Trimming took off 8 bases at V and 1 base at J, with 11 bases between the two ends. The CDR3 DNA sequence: TGTGCCAGCGGACAGCCTCAGAACACTGAAGCTTTCTTT. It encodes CASGQPQNTEAFF.

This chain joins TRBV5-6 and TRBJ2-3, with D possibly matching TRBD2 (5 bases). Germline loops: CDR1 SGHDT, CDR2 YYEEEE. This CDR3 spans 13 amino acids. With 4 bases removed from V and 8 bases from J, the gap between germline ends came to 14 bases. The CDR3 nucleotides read TGTGCCAGCAGCCGGACTGCCGGCGGTACGCAGTATTTT. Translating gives CASSRTAGGTQYF.

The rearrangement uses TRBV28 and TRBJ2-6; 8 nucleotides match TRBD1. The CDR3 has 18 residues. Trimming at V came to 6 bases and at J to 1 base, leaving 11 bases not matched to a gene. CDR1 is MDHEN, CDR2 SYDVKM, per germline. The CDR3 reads CASSHGTGRKSGANVLTF. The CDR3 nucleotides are TGTGCCAGCAGCCACGGGACAGGAAGGAAGTCTGGGGCCAACGTCCTGACTTTC.

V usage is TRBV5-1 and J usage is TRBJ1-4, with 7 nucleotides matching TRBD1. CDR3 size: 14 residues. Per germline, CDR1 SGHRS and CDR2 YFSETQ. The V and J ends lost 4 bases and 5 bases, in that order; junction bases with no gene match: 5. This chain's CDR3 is CASSKGQPNEKLFF. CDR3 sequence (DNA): TGCGCCAGCAGCAAGGGACAGCCAAATGAAAAACTGTTTTTT. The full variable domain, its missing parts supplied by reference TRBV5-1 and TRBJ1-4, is KAGVTQTPRYLIKTRGQQVTLSCSPISGHRSVSWYQQTPGQGLQFLFEYFSETQRNKGNFPGRFSGRQFSNSRSEMNVSTLELGDSALYLCASSKGQPNEKLFFGSGTQLSVL.

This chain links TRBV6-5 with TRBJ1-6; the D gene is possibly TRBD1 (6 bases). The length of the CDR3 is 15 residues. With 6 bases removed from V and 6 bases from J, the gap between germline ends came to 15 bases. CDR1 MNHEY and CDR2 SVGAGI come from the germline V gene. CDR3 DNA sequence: TGTGCCAGCAGGTCCCTTGACAGGTTTAATTCACCCCTCCACTTT. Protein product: CASRSLDRFNSPLHF.

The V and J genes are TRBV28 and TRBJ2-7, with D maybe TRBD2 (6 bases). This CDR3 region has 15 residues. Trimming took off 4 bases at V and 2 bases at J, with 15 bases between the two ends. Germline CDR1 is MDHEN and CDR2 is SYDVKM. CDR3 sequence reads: CASSSLAGKAYEQYF. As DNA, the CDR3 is TGTGCCAGCAGTTCCCTGGCGGGAAAAGCCTACGAGCAGTACTTC.

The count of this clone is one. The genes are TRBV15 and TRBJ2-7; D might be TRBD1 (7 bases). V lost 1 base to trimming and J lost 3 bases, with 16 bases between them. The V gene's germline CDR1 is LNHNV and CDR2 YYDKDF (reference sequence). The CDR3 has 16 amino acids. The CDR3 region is CATSRGQGGTNYEQYF. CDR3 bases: TGTGCCACCAGCAGAGGACAGGGAGGCACTAACTACGAGCAGTACTTC.

In DNA, the CDR3 is TGTGCCAGCAGTTTACTAGCGGGAGATGGCGAGCAGTACTTC. Encoded protein: CASSLLAGDGEQYF. The chain links TRBV27 to TRBJ2-7; 10 bases match TRBD2. This CDR3 spans 14 amino acids. Germline CDR1 reads MNHEY; CDR2 reads SMNVEV (reference sequence). Trimming removed 2 bases from V and 6 bases from J; junction bases left unmatched: 4.